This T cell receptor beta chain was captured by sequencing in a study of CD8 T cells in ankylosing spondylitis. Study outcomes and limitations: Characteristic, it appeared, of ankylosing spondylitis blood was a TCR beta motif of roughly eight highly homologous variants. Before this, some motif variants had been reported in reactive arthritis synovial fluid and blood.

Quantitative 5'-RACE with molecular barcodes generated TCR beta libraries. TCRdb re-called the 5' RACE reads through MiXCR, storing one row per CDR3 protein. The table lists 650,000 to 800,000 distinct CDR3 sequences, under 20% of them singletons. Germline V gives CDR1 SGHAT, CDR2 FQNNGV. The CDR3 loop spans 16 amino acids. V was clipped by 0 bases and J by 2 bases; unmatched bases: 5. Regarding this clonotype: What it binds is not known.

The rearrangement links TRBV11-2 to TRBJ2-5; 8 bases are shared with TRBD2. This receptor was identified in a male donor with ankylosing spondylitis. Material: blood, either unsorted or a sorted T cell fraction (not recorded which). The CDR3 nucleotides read TGTGCCAGCAGCTTAGATACTAGCGGCTCTCAAGAGACCCAGTACTTC. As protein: CASSLDTSGSQETQYF.